This section outlines one T cell receptor (beta chain) sequence together with its context. Antigen unknown. Within the ViraFEST assay, antigen-specific CD4+ T cells underwent expansion with viral peptide pools prior to sequencing. Subsequent to less than twelve days of culture, CD4+ T cells were isolated. Participants were vaccinated with two doses of either the BNT162b2 or mRNA-1273 vaccine. Cultivation was performed at a few million PBMC per well with about 9.6 IU/ml IL-2 and 9.5 to 10 ug/ml peptides added. The table came from immunoSEQ multiplex PCR; TCRdb's copy has only in-frame clones and leaves some out. The sample has almost 70,000 clones, 70% to 85% seen once. V lost 2 bases and J 1 base, leaving 14 bases between the germline ends. The germline gives CDR1 MGHRA, CDR2 YSYEKL. The CDR3 is 16 residues long. This specimen comes from a study of vaccination effects on CD4 cells after COVID-19. About the study: Researchers obtained post-vaccine samples at a median of 72 days past the second dose. Whole-study results and caveats: Common cold coronaviruses were cross-recognized by only 1 of 255 vaccine-induced clones in healthy vaccinees.

The starting material was CD4+ T cells from PBMCs cultured with HCoV-229E spike peptides, obtained after COVID-19 vaccination. The chain carries TRBV4-1 and TRBJ1-2; D gene uncertain. The TCR comes from a human donor who received a COVID-19 vaccine. The CDR3 DNA is TGCGCCAGCAGCCAAAATTCGGCAGCTATTAACTATGGCTACACCTTC. This codes for CASSQNSAAINYGYTF.